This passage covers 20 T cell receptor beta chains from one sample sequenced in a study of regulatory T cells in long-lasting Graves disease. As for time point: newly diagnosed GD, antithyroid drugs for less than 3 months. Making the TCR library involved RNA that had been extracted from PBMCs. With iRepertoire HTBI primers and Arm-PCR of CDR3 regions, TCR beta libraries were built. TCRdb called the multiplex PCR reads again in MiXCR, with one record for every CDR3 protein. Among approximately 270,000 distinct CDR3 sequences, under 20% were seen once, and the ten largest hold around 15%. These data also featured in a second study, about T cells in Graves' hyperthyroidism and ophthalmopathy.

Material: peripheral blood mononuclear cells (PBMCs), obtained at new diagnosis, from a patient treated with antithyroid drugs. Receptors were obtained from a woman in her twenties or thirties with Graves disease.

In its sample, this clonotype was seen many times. CDR3 nucleotides: TGTGCCAGCAGGGAGACAGGGACTCTTCGCGAGCAGTACTTC. This sequence encodes CASRETGTLREQYF. This chain links TRBV2 with TRBJ2-7; a weak D match, TRBD1 (7 bases). CDR1 is SNHLY and CDR2 is FYNNEI in the germline V gene. The CDR3 is made up of 14 amino acids. Trimming pared 6 bases from V and 6 bases from J, leaving 18 bases between.

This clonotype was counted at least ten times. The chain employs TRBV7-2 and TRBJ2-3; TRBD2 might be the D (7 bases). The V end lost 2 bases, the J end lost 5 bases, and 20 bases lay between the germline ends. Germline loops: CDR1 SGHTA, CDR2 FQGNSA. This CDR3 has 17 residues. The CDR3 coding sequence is TGTGCCAGCAGCTTAAACTGGGGGGGGGGCCGCGGAGATACGCAGTATTTT. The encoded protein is CASSLNWGGGRGDTQYF.

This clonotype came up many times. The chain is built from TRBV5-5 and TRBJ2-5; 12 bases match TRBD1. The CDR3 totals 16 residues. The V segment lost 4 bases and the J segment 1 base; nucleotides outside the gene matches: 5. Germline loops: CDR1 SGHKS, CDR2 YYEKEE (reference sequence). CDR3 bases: TGTGCCAGCAGCCCGGGACAGGGGGCGCGCCAAGAGACCCAGTACTTC. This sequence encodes CASSPGQGARQETQYF.

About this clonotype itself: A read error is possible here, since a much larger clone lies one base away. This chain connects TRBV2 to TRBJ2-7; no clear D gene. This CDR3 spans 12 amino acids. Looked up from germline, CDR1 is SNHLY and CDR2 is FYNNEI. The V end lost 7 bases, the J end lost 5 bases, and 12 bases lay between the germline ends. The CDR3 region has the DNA TGTGCCAGCAAGTGGGCTGGGGACGAGCAGTACTTC. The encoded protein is CASKWAGDEQYF. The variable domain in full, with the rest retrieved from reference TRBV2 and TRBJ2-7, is EPEVTQTPSHQVTQMGQEVILRCVPISNHLYFYWYRQILGQKVEFLVSFYNNEISEKSEIFDDQFSVERPDGSNFTLKIRSTKLEDSAMYFCASKWAGDEQYFGPGTRLTVT.

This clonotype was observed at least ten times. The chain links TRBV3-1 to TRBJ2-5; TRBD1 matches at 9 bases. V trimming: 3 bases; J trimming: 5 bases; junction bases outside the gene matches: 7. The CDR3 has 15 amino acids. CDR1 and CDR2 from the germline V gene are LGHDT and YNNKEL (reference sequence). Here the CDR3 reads CASSHQDRGGETQYF. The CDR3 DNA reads TGTGCCAGCAGCCACCAGGACAGGGGTGGGGAGACCCAGTACTTC.

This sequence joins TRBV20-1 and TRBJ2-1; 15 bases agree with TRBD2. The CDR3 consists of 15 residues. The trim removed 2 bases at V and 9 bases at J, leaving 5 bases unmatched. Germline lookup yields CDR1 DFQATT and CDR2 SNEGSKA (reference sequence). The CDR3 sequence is CSARTLGLAGGEQFF. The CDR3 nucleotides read TGCAGTGCTAGAACCTTGGGACTAGCGGGGGGTGAGCAGTTCTTC.

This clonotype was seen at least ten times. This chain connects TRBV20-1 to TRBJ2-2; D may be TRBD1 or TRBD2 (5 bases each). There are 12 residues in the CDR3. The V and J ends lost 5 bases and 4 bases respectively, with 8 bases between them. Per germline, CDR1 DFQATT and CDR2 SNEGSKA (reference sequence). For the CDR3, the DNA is TGCAGTGCTCGGGACCCCACCGGGGAGCTGTTTTTT. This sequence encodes CSARDPTGELFF.

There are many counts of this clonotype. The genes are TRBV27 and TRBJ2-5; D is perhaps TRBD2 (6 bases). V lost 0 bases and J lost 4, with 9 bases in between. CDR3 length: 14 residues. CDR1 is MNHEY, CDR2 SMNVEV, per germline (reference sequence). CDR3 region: CASSLSGGGETQYF. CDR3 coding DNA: TGTGCCAGCAGTTTATCGGGGGGTGGAGAGACCCAGTACTTC.

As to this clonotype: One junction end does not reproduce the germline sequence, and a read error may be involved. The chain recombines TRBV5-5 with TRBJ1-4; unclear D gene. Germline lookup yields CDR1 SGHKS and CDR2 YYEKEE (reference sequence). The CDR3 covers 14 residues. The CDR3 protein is CASTLLATNEKLFF. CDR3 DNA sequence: TGTGCCAGCACCTTGCTAGCAACTAATGAAAAACTGTTTTTT. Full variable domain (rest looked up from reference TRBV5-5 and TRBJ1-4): DAGVTQSPTHLIKTRGQQVTLRCSPISGHKSVSWYQQVLGQGPQFIFQYYEKEERGRGNFPDRFSARQFPNYSSELNVNALLLGDSALYLCASTLLATNEKLFFGSGTQLSVL.

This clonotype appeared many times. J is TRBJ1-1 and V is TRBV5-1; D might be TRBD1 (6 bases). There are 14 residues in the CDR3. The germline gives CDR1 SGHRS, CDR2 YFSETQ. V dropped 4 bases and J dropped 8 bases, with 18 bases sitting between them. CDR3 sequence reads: CASSGGLQGSEAFF. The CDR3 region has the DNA TGCGCCAGCAGCGGTGGGCTACAGGGTTCCGAAGCTTTCTTT.

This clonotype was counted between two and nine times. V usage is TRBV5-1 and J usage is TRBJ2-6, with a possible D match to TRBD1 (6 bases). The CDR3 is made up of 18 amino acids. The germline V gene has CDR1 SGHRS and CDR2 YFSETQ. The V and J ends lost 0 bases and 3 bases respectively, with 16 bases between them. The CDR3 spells CASSLGGQRYRGANVLTF. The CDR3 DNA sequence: TGCGCCAGCAGCTTGGGTGGACAGAGATATCGTGGGGCCAACGTCCTGACTTTC.

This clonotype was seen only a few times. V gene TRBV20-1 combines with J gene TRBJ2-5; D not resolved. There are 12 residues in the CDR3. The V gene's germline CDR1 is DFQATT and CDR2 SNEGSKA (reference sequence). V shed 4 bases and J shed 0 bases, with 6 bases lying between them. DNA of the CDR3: TGCAGTGCTAAAAGGTACCAAGAGACCCAGTACTTC. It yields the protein CSAKRYQETQYF.

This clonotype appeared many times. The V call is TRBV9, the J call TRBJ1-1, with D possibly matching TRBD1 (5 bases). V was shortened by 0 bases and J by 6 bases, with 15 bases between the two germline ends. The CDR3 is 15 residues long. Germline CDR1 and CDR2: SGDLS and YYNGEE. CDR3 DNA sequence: TGTGCCAGCAGCGTAGAAGCAGGGATGAGAGCTGAAGCTTTCTTT. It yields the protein CASSVEAGMRAEAFF.

CDR3 DNA: TGTGCCAGCAGTTCCCTCGGACTAGCGGGGGTACCCACCGGGGAGCTGTTTTTT. Protein sequence: CASSSLGLAGVPTGELFF. The J gene is TRBJ2-2, the V gene TRBV27; 13 nucleotides agree with TRBD2. CDR3 length equals 18 residues. Looked up from germline, CDR1 is MNHEY and CDR2 is SMNVEV (reference sequence). After removal of 4 bases from V and 4 bases from J, the junction contained 9 bases not matched to a gene.

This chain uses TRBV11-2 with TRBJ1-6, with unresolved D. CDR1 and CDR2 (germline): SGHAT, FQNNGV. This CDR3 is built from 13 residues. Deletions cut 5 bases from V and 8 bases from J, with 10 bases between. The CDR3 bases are TGTGCCAGCAGCCTCCCCGTCGATTCACCCCTCCACTTT. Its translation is CASSLPVDSPLHF.

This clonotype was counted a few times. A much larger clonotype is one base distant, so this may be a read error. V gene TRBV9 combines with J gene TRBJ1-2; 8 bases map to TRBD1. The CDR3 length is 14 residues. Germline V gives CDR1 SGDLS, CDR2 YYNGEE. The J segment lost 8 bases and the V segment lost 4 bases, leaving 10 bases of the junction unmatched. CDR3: CASSLSGGGGGYTF. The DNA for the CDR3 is TGTGCCAGCAGCCTCTCAGGGGGCGGAGGCGGCTACACCTTC.

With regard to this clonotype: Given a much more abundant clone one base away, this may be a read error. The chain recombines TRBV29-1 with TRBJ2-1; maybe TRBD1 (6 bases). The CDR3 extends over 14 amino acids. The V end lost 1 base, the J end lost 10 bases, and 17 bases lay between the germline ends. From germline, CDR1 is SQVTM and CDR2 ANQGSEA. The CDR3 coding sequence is TGCAGCGTTGAAGTAGACAGCCTAACAGGGGAGCAGTTCTTC. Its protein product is CSVEVDSLTGEQFF.

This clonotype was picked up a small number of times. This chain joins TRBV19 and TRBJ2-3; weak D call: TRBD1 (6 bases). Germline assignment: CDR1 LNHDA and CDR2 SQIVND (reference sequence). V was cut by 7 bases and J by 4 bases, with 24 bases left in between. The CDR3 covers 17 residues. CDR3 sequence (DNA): TGTGCCAGTAAAAGGGGTGGGGGCCCCCCCCCGGCAGATACGCAGTATTTT. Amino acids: CASKRGGGPPPADTQYF.

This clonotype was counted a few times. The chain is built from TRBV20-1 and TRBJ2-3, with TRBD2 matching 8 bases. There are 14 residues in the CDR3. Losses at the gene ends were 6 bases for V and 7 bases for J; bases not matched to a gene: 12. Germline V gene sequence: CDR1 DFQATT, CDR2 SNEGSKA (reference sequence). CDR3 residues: CSANSGGARNTQYF. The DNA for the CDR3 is TGCAGTGCAAACTCGGGGGGGGCTCGAAATACGCAGTATTTT.

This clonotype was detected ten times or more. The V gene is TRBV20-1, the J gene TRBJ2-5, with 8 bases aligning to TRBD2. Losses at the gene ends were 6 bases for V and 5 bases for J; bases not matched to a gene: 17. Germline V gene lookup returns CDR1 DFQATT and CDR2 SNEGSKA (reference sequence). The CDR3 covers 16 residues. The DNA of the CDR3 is TGCAGTGCCAGGGGACTAGTAGGTCTTGGTGCGGAGACCCAGTACTTC. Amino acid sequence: CSARGLVGLGAETQYF.